A selection of T cell receptor beta chains follows, all from one sample in a study of T cell responses to AZD1222 COVID-19 vaccine. Data came from immunoSEQ multiplex PCR; TCRdb stores just in-frame clones and leaves some out. The sample yields roughly 180,000 clones, around 91% seen once. The material sequenced was peripheral blood, taken on day 0 of AZD1222 vaccination. Receptor source: an adult in good health. Both conserved end residues are part of each CDR3.

v_call: TRBV6-5
j_call: TRBJ1-6
cdr3_aa: CASSDSDYSPLHF

v_call: TRBV11-3
j_call: TRBJ1-2
cdr3_aa: CAGGQGVYGYTF

v_call: TRBV7-8
j_call: TRBJ1-1
cdr3_aa: CASSYIDRNTEAFF

v_call: TRBV5-8
j_call: TRBJ2-3
cdr3_aa: CAPRSLPQYF

v_call: TRBV6-5
j_call: TRBJ2-1
cdr3_aa: CASTATGTSYNEQFF

v_call: TRBV18
j_call: TRBJ2-1
cdr3_aa: CASSLRQVPYNEQFF

v_call: TRBV24-1
j_call: TRBJ1-5
cdr3_aa: CATSESNSNQPQHF

v_call: TRBV20-1
j_call: TRBJ2-7
cdr3_aa: CSASRGPQASYEQYF

v_call: TRBV10-3
j_call: TRBJ2-7
cdr3_aa: CAIKGASGGREQYF

v_call: TRBV4-3
j_call: TRBJ1-5
cdr3_aa: CASSPQIQGAINQPQHF

v_call: TRBV5-4
j_call: TRBJ2-1
cdr3_aa: CASSDDTSSSYNEQFF

v_call: TRBV4-3
j_call: TRBJ2-3
cdr3_aa: CASSQEMTGQITDTQYF

v_call: TRBV3-1/TRBV3-2
j_call: TRBJ2-2
cdr3_aa: CASSHVMEVYGNTGELFF

v_call: TRBV6-5
j_call: TRBJ2-4
cdr3_aa: CASSYTGPTDIQYF

v_call: TRBV5-4
j_call: TRBJ2-5
cdr3_aa: CASSLVHSGETQYF

v_call: TRBV4-1
j_call: TRBJ2-5
cdr3_aa: CASSQPGQVGETQYF

v_call: TRBV19
j_call: TRBJ2-4
cdr3_aa: CASRGQGSPRNIQYF

v_call: TRBV21-1
j_call: TRBJ2-5
cdr3_aa: CASSKRERVGPRAQYF

v_call: TRBV18
j_call: TRBJ2-5
cdr3_aa: CASSPREETQYF

v_call: TRBV11-2
j_call: TRBJ2-7
cdr3_aa: CASSLGYYEQYF

v_call: TRBV19
j_call: TRBJ1-5
cdr3_aa: CASSIIYSNQPQHF